This T cell receptor beta chain was captured by sequencing in a study of T cells after posttransplantation cyclophosphamide. Study findings and constraints: TRB clonality was highly associated with recipient CMV seropositivity and reactivation. TRB overlap between skin or GI tissue T cells and blood was limited. Donor CD8+ memory clones often dominated recipient blood repertoires at later times.

Of note for this clone: Its matching antigen is unknown.

V shed 3 bases and J shed 10 bases, with 5 bases lying between them. CDR3 length: 10 residues. CDR1 is SGDLS, CDR2 YYNGEE, per germline. Clones were sequenced by immunoSEQ multiplex PCR, and TCRdb holds only the in-frame ones, with some missing. Among around 6,100 clones listed, 98% were seen once. The sample comprised memory CD4+ T cells sorted from PBMCs. The receptor's source is a middle-aged man in good health, CMV-negative, and a related stem cell transplant donor. The V and J genes are TRBV9 and TRBJ2-4; no reliable D call. The CDR3 is CASSEEIQYF. CDR3 sequence (DNA): TGTGCCAGCAGCGAGGAGATTCAGTACTTC.